Given below is one T cell receptor (beta chain) in context. Other DNA sequences in the same sample also yield this CDR3. The data belong to a study of blood T cell repertoires in COVID-19. Overall study: Material from acute and convalescent COVID-19 was sourced from the United States, Italy and Spain. PBMCs, B-cell-depleted T cells, or T cells were the source of the cDNA or gDNA that made up the material.

Deletions cut 5 bases from V and 5 bases from J, with 9 bases between. The CDR3 loop spans 13 amino acids. CDR1 SGHTA and CDR2 FQGNSA come from the germline V gene. Authors' analysis steps: Reference gene primer amplification gave estimated nucleated cell counts. Repertoires were generated with immunoSEQ multiplex PCR, while TCRdb's copy carries only in-frame clones and drops some. V and J calls and clone size are those listed in that table; D and trimming were worked out from the DNA. This table has approximately 16,000 clones, less than 90% appearing once. The sequence came from a woman in her 70s in a cohort sampled during active or convalescent COVID-19. The sequenced sample was peripheral blood. The chain is built from TRBV7-2 and TRBJ1-4; weak D call: TRBD1 (6 bases). DNA of the CDR3: TGTGCCAGCAGCCCACAGGGAAATGAAAAACTGTTTTTT. Protein product: CASSPQGNEKLFF.